This T cell receptor (beta chain) comes out of a study of PD-1 blockade in classical Hodgkin lymphoma. Looking at the study overall: Administration of nivolumab to patients was at 3 mg/kg intravenously every 2 weeks.

This CDR3 contains 16 residues. Between the trimmed V and J ends, which lost 0 bases and 0 bases, there was a span of 10 bases. Germline V gene data show CDR1 as SGDLS and CDR2 as YYNGEE. Assay: immunoSEQ multiplex PCR; the TCRdb copy retains only in-frame clones and omits some. The table has approximately 89,000 clones, over 80% seen once. Notes on this clone: Its antigen is unknown.

Exposure to brentuximab vedotin varied, and each patient had relapsed following autologous stem cell transplantation. Study findings and constraints: Newly diagnosed patients were reported to start with lower TCR diversity than healthy donors. Repertoires differed for reasons still undefined, possibly disease activity or prior therapy. The authors excluded patients who started nivolumab under 1 year after ASCT.

Sequencing was performed on peripheral blood mononuclear cells (PBMCs), taken at baseline. The chain is built from TRBV9 and TRBJ2-1; a possible D gene is TRBD2 (5 bases). This clonotype was sampled from a human donor with classical Hodgkin lymphoma. In nucleotides, the CDR3 is TGTGCCAGCAGCGTAGGGACTTCAAGCTCCTACAATGAGCAGTTCTTC. Translated, it gives CASSVGTSSSYNEQFF. Complete variable domain (other parts from reference TRBV9 and TRBJ2-1): DSGVTQTPKHLITATGQRVTLRCSPRSGDLSVYWYQQSLDQGLQFLIQYYNGEERAKGNILERFSAQQFPDLHSELNLSSLELGDSALYFCASSVGTSSSYNEQFFGPGTRLTVL.